Sequencing of this TCR beta chain was carried out in a study of blood T cell repertoires in COVID-19. About the research overall: PBMCs, B-cell-depleted T cells, or T cells provided the cDNA or gDNA that made up the material.

Trimming removed 6 bases from V and 3 bases from J; junction bases left unmatched: 6. Germline CDR1 and CDR2: LNHDA and SQIVND (reference sequence). This CDR3 contains 16 residues. Under the authors' procedure: Nucleated cell counts were estimated from reference gene primer amplification. Only in-frame clones appear in the TCRdb table, and some are missing; sequencing was by immunoSEQ multiplex PCR. V, J and clone size are those of that table, while D and trimming were read from the DNA. The table has 100,000 to 150,000 clones, about nine tenths seen once. The chain couples TRBV19 to TRBJ1-6; 9 positions match TRBD1. The TCR was taken from a human donor in a cohort sampled during active COVID-19. The sequenced sample was peripheral blood. DNA for the CDR3: TGTGCCAGTAGAATCGACAGGGGGGGCTATAATTCACCCCTCCACTTT. Its translation is CASRIDRGGYNSPLHF.